Each of the 11 T cell receptor beta chains below was sequenced from the same sample in a study of blood T cells in healthy people across ages. Using a J-beta primer mix together with a sample-barcoded 5' primer, a second PCR was run for roughly 6 to 11 cycles. TCRdb ran MiXCR on the 5' RACE reads and lists one entry per CDR3 protein. The data show around 1,800,000 distinct CDR3 sequences, roughly 43% seen once. Sequences were obtained from blood. All receptors come from a human donor in good health.

This clonotype appeared a few times. The V gene is TRBV15, the J gene TRBJ2-3; D not resolved. The CDR3 runs to 14 residues. The ends were cut back, 3 bases at V and 1 base at J, with 8 bases in the middle. CDR1 is LNHNV and CDR2 is YYDKDF in the germline V gene (reference sequence). CDR3 sequence reads: CATSRGTGTDTQYF. The CDR3 DNA reads as TGTGCCACCAGCAGGGGAACAGGCACAGATACGCAGTATTTT.

This clonotype came up a few times. This rearrangement joins TRBV12-3 or TRBV12-4 to TRBJ2-4; 7 nucleotides line up with TRBD1. This CDR3 is built from 14 residues. The V and J ends lost 2 bases and 5 bases, in that order; junction bases with no gene match: 3. This CDR3 is CASSLTGAENIQYF. Here the CDR3 DNA reads TGTGCCAGCAGTTTAACAGGGGCCGAAAACATTCAGTACTTC.

The rearrangement uses TRBV5-5 and TRBJ2-3, with D maybe TRBD2 (6 bases). This CDR3 has 15 amino acids. Germline assignment: CDR1 SGHKS and CDR2 YYEKEE (reference sequence). V dropped 2 bases and J dropped 1 base, with 11 bases sitting between them. CDR3 residues: CASSFYTGGTDTQYF. The CDR3 nucleotides read TGTGCCAGCAGCTTTTATACGGGGGGCACAGATACGCAGTATTTT.

In this sample, this clonotype turned up a few times. The chain employs TRBV4-2 and TRBJ2-1, with 9 bases that match TRBD2. With 4 bases clipped from V and 6 bases from J, the junction kept 7 bases outside the gene matches. This CDR3 is built from 15 residues. The V gene's germline CDR1 is LGHNA and CDR2 YNFKEQ. The CDR3: CASSLWTSATNEQFF. The CDR3 DNA is TGTGCCAGCAGCCTCTGGACTAGCGCAACCAATGAGCAGTTCTTC.

The V and J genes are TRBV13 and TRBJ1-2; 8 bases agree with TRBD1. V lost 5 bases to trimming and J lost 1 base; unmatched junction nucleotides: 9. Germline V gene sequence: CDR1 PRHDT, CDR2 FYEKMQ (reference sequence). This CDR3 is 16 amino acids long. CDR3 region: CASSPSFTGGNYGYTF. For the CDR3, the DNA is TGTGCCAGCAGCCCTTCCTTCACAGGGGGTAACTATGGCTACACCTTC.

This clonotype was counted a few times. The chain recombines TRBV20-1 with TRBJ2-3; D might be TRBD2 (6 bases). The CDR3 contains 14 residues. V shed 6 bases and J shed 4 bases, with 17 bases lying between them. Germline V lookup: CDR1 DFQATT, CDR2 SNEGSKA (reference sequence). CDR3 in DNA: TGCAGTGCATATCGACTAGTTAGGCCAGATACGCAGTATTTT. It codes for CSAYRLVRPDTQYF.

The chain uses TRBV6-5 and TRBJ1-6; the D is unclear. Germline V gene lookup returns CDR1 MNHEY and CDR2 SVGAGI. The V end lost 7 bases, the J end lost 14 bases, and 15 bases lay between the germline ends. This CDR3 contains 12 residues. For the CDR3, the DNA is TGTGCCAGCATCAATGAAGTCGGAACCCTCCACTTT. It yields the protein CASINEVGTLHF.

This chain uses TRBV27 with TRBJ2-5, with D maybe TRBD2 (6 bases). The CDR3 has 15 amino acids. V gave up 6 bases and J gave up 4 bases, with 18 bases separating them. The germline V gene encodes CDR1 MNHEY and CDR2 SMNVEV (reference sequence). CDR3 nucleotides: TGTGCCAGCAGCTCCCTGGGGGGTTACGCAGAGACCCAGTACTTC. Translation gives CASSSLGGYAETQYF.

This clonotype came up a few times. The chain carries TRBV7-7 and TRBJ2-5; perhaps TRBD1 as D (6 bases). This CDR3 has 15 residues. The ends were cut back, 1 base at V and 1 base at J, with 10 bases in the middle. Germline assignment: CDR1 SSHAT and CDR2 FNYEAQ (reference sequence). CDR3 bases: TGTGCCAGCAGCTTAGGAGCAGGGGCCCAAGAGACCCAGTACTTC. As protein: CASSLGAGAQETQYF.

This clonotype was seen ten or more times. The chain is built from TRBV29-1 and TRBJ2-3; D remains unclear. Trimming left V 1 base short and J 0 bases short, with 11 bases between. The CDR3 length is 15 residues. Looked up from germline, CDR1 is SQVTM and CDR2 is ANQGSEA. CDR3 in amino acids: CSVEGRTTSTDTQYF. The CDR3 nucleotides are TGCAGCGTTGAAGGGCGGACCACTAGCACAGATACGCAGTATTTT.

This clonotype was found a few times. This chain uses TRBV15 with TRBJ1-4; D remains unclear. Trimming pared 3 bases from V and 4 bases from J, leaving 9 bases between. In germline, CDR1 is LNHNV, CDR2 YYDKDF (reference sequence). The CDR3 contains 14 residues. The CDR3 region is CATSRTRINEKLFF. Written as DNA, the CDR3 is TGTGCCACCAGCAGGACTCGGATTAATGAAAAACTGTTTTTT.